A single sample gave rise to the 24 T cell receptor beta chains below, sequenced in a study of blood T cell repertoires in COVID-19. TCRdb keeps only in-frame clones here, not all; method: immunoSEQ multiplex PCR. The table records about 440,000 clones, about 85% of them present only once. The sequencing sample was made of PBMCs or T cells enriched from blood (not recorded which). These receptors originate from a woman between 18 and 29 years old with acute COVID-19.

The V and J genes are TRBV27 and TRBJ2-7; 8 positions agree with TRBD1. The length of the CDR3 is 14 residues. Germline CDR1 reads MNHEY; CDR2 reads SMNVEV (reference sequence). Losses at the gene ends were 5 bases for V and 3 bases for J; bases not matched to a gene: 6. The CDR3 loop is CASSPGTGIYEQYF. CDR3 sequence (DNA): TGTGCCAGCAGTCCCGGGACAGGCATCTACGAGCAGTACTTC.

The chain joins TRBV7-3 to TRBJ1-1; D is unclear. CDR3 length: 13 residues. CDR1 SGHTA and CDR2 FQGTGA come from the germline V gene. V lost 6 bases, J lost 2 bases, and 10 bases lay in between. The CDR3 loop reads CASSPYLNTEAFF. The CDR3 DNA reads TGTGCCAGCAGTCCTTATTTAAACACTGAAGCTTTCTTT.

This clone came up once. The rearrangement joins TRBV3-1 (or the pseudogene TRBV3-2) to TRBJ2-3; D may be TRBD1 (5 bases). V was shortened by 0 bases and J by 2 bases, with 6 bases between the two germline ends. This CDR3 contains 14 residues. The germline V gene encodes CDR1 LGHDT and CDR2 YNNKEL (reference sequence). This CDR3 is CASSQEDNTDTQYF. The DNA for the CDR3 is TGTGCCAGCAGCCAAGAGGACAACACAGATACGCAGTATTTT.

The chain carries TRBV7-7 and TRBJ2-1; TRBD2 aligns across 10 bases. Per germline, CDR1 SSHAT and CDR2 FNYEAQ (reference sequence). With 3 bases clipped from V and 5 bases from J, the junction kept 10 bases outside the gene matches. The CDR3 totals 17 residues. As DNA, the CDR3 is TGTGCCAGCAGCTTCCGTTTTGGACTAGCGGAAAACAATGAGCAGTTCTTC. Protein: CASSFRFGLAENNEQFF.

The chain combines TRBV5-6 with TRBJ2-7, with D perhaps TRBD2 (6 bases). CDR3 length: 14 residues. The V and J ends lost 2 bases and 4 bases respectively, with 13 bases between them. Germline-derived CDR1 and CDR2 are SGHDT and YYEEEE. In DNA, the CDR3 is TGTGCCAGCAGCTTAGGTGGGAGCGGGTACGAGCAGTACTTC. Protein sequence: CASSLGGSGYEQYF.

This clone was recorded once. The chain carries TRBV27 and TRBJ2-1; 7 nucleotides line up with TRBD1. Germline lookup yields CDR1 MNHEY and CDR2 SMNVEV (reference sequence). CDR3 length equals 14 residues. V dropped 8 bases and J dropped 5; count of bases not matched to a gene: 9. As DNA, the CDR3 is TGTGCCAGCCGACGACAGGGCGTCGACAATGAGCAGTTCTTC. Translation: CASRRQGVDNEQFF.

The chain has TRBV5-4 and TRBJ1-6; TRBD1 is a possible D gene (5 bases). V lost 3 bases, J lost 0 bases, and 10 bases lay in between. Germline lookup yields CDR1 SGHNT and CDR2 YYREEE (reference sequence). The CDR3 has 16 residues. CDR3 sequence reads: CASSSTASSYNSPLHF. The DNA of the CDR3 is TGTGCCAGCAGCTCGACAGCCAGCTCCTATAATTCACCCCTCCACTTT. The full variable domain, its missing parts supplied by reference TRBV5-4 and TRBJ1-6, is ETGVTQSPTHLIKTRGQQVTLRCSSQSGHNTVSWYQQALGQGPQFIFQYYREEENGRGNFPPRFSGLQFPNYSSELNVNALELDDSALYLCASSSTASSYNSPLHFGNGTRLTVT.

The gene calls are TRBV9 and TRBJ2-7; 9 bases align to TRBD1. The CDR3 has 15 amino acids. Germline trimming cut 1 base from V and 7 bases from J; bases unmatched to any gene: 9. Germline assignment: CDR1 SGDLS and CDR2 YYNGEE. CDR3 amino acids: CASSVSPRTGEEQYF. Written as DNA, the CDR3 is TGTGCCAGCAGCGTATCCCCGCGGACAGGGGAGGAGCAGTACTTC.

On this clone: In the same sample, other DNA sequences code for this CDR3. J is TRBJ1-5 and V is TRBV19, with D possibly TRBD1 on 5 matching bases. Trimming took off 3 bases at V and 1 base at J, with 13 bases between the two ends. CDR3 length: 16 residues. Germline assignment: CDR1 LNHDA and CDR2 SQIVND (reference sequence). The chain's CDR3 is CASSMGRGGSNQPQHF. CDR3 sequence (DNA): TGTGCCAGTAGTATGGGTCGGGGGGGAAGCAATCAGCCCCAGCATTTT.

The V call is TRBV2, the J call TRBJ2-1; 9 bases map to TRBD2. V lost 5 bases and J lost 7; bases outside the gene matches: 12. This CDR3 has 16 residues. CDR1 and CDR2 from the germline V gene are SNHLY and FYNNEI. CDR3 sequence (DNA): TGTGCCAGCAGTTATATAGCGGGAGCCCGTAGGAATGAGCAGTTCTTC. Translated: CASSYIAGARRNEQFF. Supplemented by reference TRBV2 and TRBJ2-1, the full variable domain reads EPEVTQTPSHQVTQMGQEVILRCVPISNHLYFYWYRQILGQKVEFLVSFYNNEISEKSEIFDDQFSVERPDGSNFTLKIRSTKLEDSAMYFCASSYIAGARRNEQFFGPGTRLTVL.

The chain joins TRBV10-1 to TRBJ1-1; tentatively, D is TRBD1 (6 bases). This CDR3 has 14 amino acids. CDR1 is WNHNN, CDR2 SYGVQD, per germline (reference sequence). V gave up 7 bases and J gave up 1 base, with 13 bases separating them. CDR3: CASIARDTNTEAFF. The CDR3 DNA reads TGCGCCAGCATTGCCCGGGACACGAACACTGAAGCTTTCTTT.

The rearrangement links TRBV3-1 (or the pseudogene TRBV3-2) to TRBJ2-3, with 9 nucleotides matching TRBD2. Germline-derived CDR1 and CDR2 are LGHDT and YNNKEL (reference sequence). J was trimmed by 4 bases and V by 3 bases; bases with no gene match: 8. The CDR3 has 16 amino acids. CDR3 protein: CASSQGPSGGSDTQYF. In DNA form, the CDR3 reads TGTGCCAGCAGCCAGGGACCGAGCGGGGGGTCAGATACGCAGTATTTT.

The table lists this clone with a count of one. This chain uses TRBV6-4 with TRBJ1-2; D ambiguous. CDR3 size: 14 residues. Germline-derived CDR1 and CDR2 are MRHNA and SNTAGT. Trimming removed 5 bases at V and 3 bases at J, with 13 bases between. The CDR3 DNA reads as TGTGCCAGCAGTTCGGATACGGGATACTATGGCTACACCTTC. Protein: CASSSDTGYYGYTF.

The chain joins TRBV28 to TRBJ2-1; 13 bases agree with TRBD2. Germline V gene data show CDR1 as MDHEN and CDR2 as SYDVKM. Trimming at V came to 6 bases and at J to 8 bases, leaving 10 bases not matched to a gene. The CDR3 runs to 16 residues. The CDR3 sequence: CASRSMTSGRLDEQFF. The CDR3 DNA reads TGTGCCAGCAGATCTATGACTAGCGGGAGGTTGGATGAGCAGTTCTTC.

The chain carries TRBV13 and TRBJ2-7; 8 bases fit TRBD2. The V and J ends lost 4 bases and 2 bases, in that order; junction bases with no gene match: 10. Germline V gives CDR1 PRHDT, CDR2 FYEKMQ (reference sequence). The CDR3 consists of 16 residues. This CDR3 reads CASSYRAGLVTYEQYF. DNA for the CDR3: TGTGCCAGCAGCTACCGGGCGGGACTAGTAACCTACGAGCAGTACTTC.

The rearrangement links TRBV5-6 to TRBJ1-6; perhaps TRBD1 as D (6 bases). This CDR3 region has 18 residues. Per the germline V gene, CDR1 is SGHDT and CDR2 is YYEEEE. V was clipped by 0 bases and J by 5 bases, with 18 bases between them. CDR3 sequence reads: CASSLETGIPLNNSPLHF. The CDR3 DNA is TGTGCCAGCAGCTTGGAGACAGGAATACCTTTGAATAATTCACCCCTCCACTTT. Drawing the rest from reference TRBV5-6 and TRBJ1-6, the complete variable domain is DAGVTQSPTHLIKTRGQQVTLRCSPKSGHDTVSWYQQALGQGPQFIFQYYEEEERQRGNFPDRFSGHQFPNYSSELNVNALLLGDSALYLCASSLETGIPLNNSPLHFGNGTRLTVT.

In DNA form, the CDR3 reads TGTGCCAGCAGTACCACAAATAATTCACCCCTCCACTTT. This sequence encodes CASSTTNNSPLHF. The gene calls are TRBV27 and TRBJ1-6; D is undetermined. Trimming removed 5 bases at V and 5 bases at J, with 7 bases between. This CDR3 has 13 residues. The germline CDR1 and CDR2 sequences are MNHEY and SMNVEV (reference sequence).

The V call is TRBV4-3, the J call TRBJ2-3, with no clear D. Looked up from germline, CDR1 is LGHNA and CDR2 is YSLEER. The V and J ends lost 0 bases and 1 base respectively, with 5 bases between them. This CDR3 contains 14 residues. The CDR3 loop reads CASSQDSGTDTQYF. The CDR3 DNA follows: TGCGCCAGCAGCCAAGATTCCGGCACAGATACGCAGTATTTT.

This sequence joins TRBV2 and TRBJ2-3, with 10 positions matching TRBD2. Trimming at V came to 2 bases and at J to 5 bases, leaving 16 bases not matched to a gene. The CDR3 covers 19 residues. Germline CDR1 and CDR2: SNHLY and FYNNEI. Written as DNA, the CDR3 is TGTGCCAGCAGTGAAACACTAGCGGGAAACATGGTATTCAGAGATACGCAGTATTTT. Translating gives CASSETLAGNMVFRDTQYF.

V gene TRBV7-7 combines with J gene TRBJ2-5; 8 nucleotides line up with TRBD1. V shed 5 bases and J 4 bases; nucleotides not matched to a gene: 9. The CDR3 has 15 amino acids. CDR1 and CDR2 (germline): SSHAT, FNYEAQ (reference sequence). The CDR3 spells CASSNGKTGAETQYF. DNA for the CDR3: TGTGCCAGCAGCAACGGGAAGACAGGGGCAGAGACCCAGTACTTC. The whole variable domain, remainder taken from reference TRBV7-7 and TRBJ2-5, is GAGVSQSPRYKVTKRGQDVTLRCDPISSHATLYWYQQALGQGPEFLTYFNYEAQPDKSGLPSDRFSAERPEGSISTLTIQRTEQRDSAMYRCASSNGKTGAETQYFGPGTRLLVL.

The chain employs TRBV29-1 and TRBJ2-7; 9 nucleotides line up with TRBD1. Germline CDR1 is SQVTM and CDR2 is ANQGSEA. CDR3 length: 14 residues. J was trimmed by 3 bases and V by 7 bases; bases with no gene match: 10. CDR3 sequence: CSAGPGQGDYEQYF. The CDR3 region has the DNA TGCAGCGCCGGGCCGGGACAGGGAGACTACGAGCAGTACTTC.

The chain uses TRBV19 and TRBJ1-1; D call uncertain. Trimming cost V 7 bases and J 2 bases, with 11 bases left between them. Per the germline V gene, CDR1 is LNHDA and CDR2 is SQIVND (reference sequence). The CDR3 extends over 13 amino acids. The CDR3 is CASNWRGNTEAFF. CDR3 in DNA: TGTGCCAGTAACTGGCGGGGAAACACTGAAGCTTTCTTT.

This chain links TRBV6-5 with TRBJ2-5; TRBD2 aligns across 14 bases. Germline V gives CDR1 MNHEY, CDR2 SVGAGI. With V trimmed by 4 bases and J by 4 bases, 2 bases remained unmatched. The CDR3 totals 15 residues. CDR3 DNA: TGTGCCAGCAGTTCGGGGACTAGCGGGAGAGAGACCCAGTACTTC. The encoded protein is CASSSGTSGRETQYF.

The chain employs TRBV7-9 and TRBJ1-1; TRBD1 is a possible D gene (5 bases). Between the trimmed V and J ends, which lost 3 bases and 3 bases, there was a span of 8 bases. The length of the CDR3 is 13 residues. Looked up from germline, CDR1 is SEHNR and CDR2 is FQNEAQ (reference sequence). The CDR3 bases are TGTGCCAGCAGCTTCCAGGGTGACACTGAAGCTTTCTTT. It is translated as CASSFQGDTEAFF.